This is a list of T cell receptor beta chains from one sample in a study of blood T cell repertoires in COVID-19. Clones were read by immunoSEQ multiplex PCR, and TCRdb kept only the in-frame ones, dropping some. The sample lists around 180,000 clones; approximately 79% were seen once. Sequencing was carried out using peripheral blood. The receptors were gathered from an elderly woman with acute or convalescent COVID-19. CDR3s include the opening cysteine and the closing phenylalanine or tryptophan. The order of the fields is clone size, J gene, D gene, CDR3 length, V gene, CDR3 protein, CDR3 DNA. The D gene is left open where the match is weak. Expanded clones get a size class; other rows say once, few or many, or leave the size out.

>NA|TRBJ1-5|NA|15|TRBV19
CASSIGRSPNQPQHF
TGTGCCAGTAGTATAGGCAGGTCACCCAATCAGCCCCAGCATTTT
>NA|TRBJ2-3|NA|16|TRBV3-1/TRBV3-2
CASSQGSGGDPGTQYF
TGTGCCAGCAGCCAAGGTTCCGGCGGGGACCCAGGTACGCAGTATTTT
>many|TRBJ1-5|NA|15|TRBV7-9
CASSSGQYSNQPQHF
TGTGCCAGCAGCTCCGGACAGTATAGCAATCAGCCCCAGCATTTT
>NA|TRBJ1-1|NA|13|TRBV29-1
CSVGFGRDTEAFF
TGCAGCGTCGGCTTTGGCAGGGACACTGAAGCTTTCTTT
>few|TRBJ2-4|TRBD2|16|TRBV5-4
CASSFTGTSNDNVQYF
TGTGCCAGCAGCTTTACCGGGACTAGTAACGACAACGTTCAGTACTTC
>NA|TRBJ2-2|TRBD2|16|TRBV5-1
CASSVTSGRATGELFF
TGCGCCAGCAGCGTCACTAGCGGGAGGGCCACCGGGGAGCTGTTTTTT
>NA|TRBJ2-7|NA|14|TRBV11-2
CASSRSTSHYEQYF
TGTGCCAGCAGCCGTTCGACAAGTCACTACGAGCAGTACTTC
>NA|TRBJ2-2|NA|15|TRBV5-1
CASSLDKTVGGELFF
TGCGCCAGCAGCTTGGACAAGACAGTAGGCGGGGAGCTGTTTTTT
>NA|TRBJ1-1|NA|14|TRBV5-1
CASSWSGANTEAFF
TGCGCCAGCAGCTGGTCAGGGGCGAACACTGAAGCTTTCTTT
>NA|TRBJ2-7|TRBD2|15|TRBV27
CASSAAGGLDSEQYF
TGTGCCAGCAGCGCGGCGGGGGGACTAGATTCCGAGCAGTACTTC
>few|TRBJ2-5|TRBD2|15|TRBV11-2
CASSLDQTSRGTQYF
TGTGCCAGCAGCTTAGATCAGACTAGCCGGGGGACCCAGTACTTC
>NA|TRBJ2-1|TRBD2|17|TRBV11-3
CASSSGLAGGNYNEQFF
TGTGCCAGCAGCTCGGGACTAGCGGGAGGTAACTACAATGAGCAGTTCTTC
>NA|TRBJ2-7|NA|13|TRBV29-1
CSVYGTKAYEQYF
TGCAGCGTCTATGGGACAAAAGCCTACGAGCAGTACTTC
>NA|TRBJ2-4|NA|13|TRBV29-1
CSAQALNGYIQYF
TGCAGCGCCCAGGCCCTGAATGGTTACATTCAGTACTTC
>NA|TRBJ2-6|NA|14|TRBV3-1/TRBV3-2
CASSQGGGANVLTF
TGTGCCAGCAGCCAGGGGGGTGGGGCCAACGTCCTGACTTTC
>NA|TRBJ2-1|TRBD2|15|TRBV9
CASSVGLAGVNEQFF
TGTGCCAGCAGCGTGGGACTAGCGGGAGTCAATGAGCAGTTCTTC
>NA|TRBJ1-2|TRBD1|14|TRBV7-8
CASSLDRVVGGYTF
TGTGCCAGCAGCCTAGACAGGGTGGTAGGTGGCTACACCTTC
>once|TRBJ2-5|NA|13|TRBV10-1
CASQPPGRETQYF
TGCGCCAGCCAACCCCCAGGCCGGGAGACCCAGTACTTC
>NA|TRBJ2-7|TRBD2|13|TRBV5-5
CASSLLAENEQYF
TGTGCCAGCAGCTTACTAGCGGAGAACGAGCAGTACTTC
>once|TRBJ2-3|TRBD1|15|TRBV11-2
CASSITGVRADTQYF
TGTGCCAGCAGCATAACAGGGGTTCGCGCAGATACGCAGTATTTT
>few|TRBJ2-1|TRBD1|15|TRBV5-6
CASSLAATGDNEQFF
TGTGCCAGCAGCTTGGCCGCGACAGGGGACAATGAGCAGTTCTTC
>many|TRBJ2-7|TRBD2|13|TRBV20-1
CSASGRVGGEQYF
TGCAGTGCTAGTGGGAGGGTAGGTGGCGAGCAGTACTTC
>NA|TRBJ1-2|TRBD1|15|TRBV9
CASSVDSQGAEGYTF
TGTGCCAGCAGCGTCGACTCACAGGGGGCGGAGGGCTACACCTTC
>NA|TRBJ1-2|NA|13|TRBV5-1
CASTPSGLNGYTF
TGCGCCAGCACCCCATCGGGGTTAAATGGCTACACCTTC
>NA|TRBJ1-4|TRBD1|13|TRBV18
CASSTGDNEKLFF
TGTGCCAGCTCAACAGGGGATAATGAAAAACTGTTTTTT
>NA|TRBJ1-2|TRBD1|16|TRBV3-1/TRBV3-2
CASSPERGLANYGYTF
TGTGCCAGCAGCCCAGAAAGGGGGCTAGCTAACTATGGCTACACCTTC
>NA|TRBJ2-5|TRBD1|16|TRBV19
CASSIGRGSRQETQYF
TGTGCCAGTAGTATCGGCAGGGGGAGCCGGCAAGAGACCCAGTACTTC
>NA|TRBJ1-4|TRBD1|14|TRBV7-2
CASSHTGGDEKLFF
TGTGCCAGCAGCCATACAGGGGGCGACGAAAAACTGTTTTTT
>NA|TRBJ2-2|TRBD2|16|TRBV27
CASYRVAGVNTGELFF
TGTGCCAGCTACAGGGTAGCGGGAGTAAACACCGGGGAGCTGTTTTTT
>NA|TRBJ2-7|TRBD2|16|TRBV19
CASSRWMAGAKYEQYF
TGTGCCAGTAGTCGATGGATGGCGGGAGCTAAATACGAGCAGTACTTC
>once|TRBJ2-6|NA|15|TRBV5-1
CASSRESSGANVLTF
TGCGCCAGCAGCCGCGAATCCTCTGGGGCCAACGTCCTGACTTTC
>few|TRBJ2-1|TRBD1|15|TRBV18
CASSRGQGADNEQFF
TGTGCCAGCTCACGCGGACAGGGGGCAGACAATGAGCAGTTCTTC
>NA|TRBJ2-7|TRBD1|13|TRBV4-1
CASSVGQTYEQYF
TGCGCCAGCAGTGTGGGACAGACTTACGAGCAGTACTTC
>few|TRBJ1-1|NA|13|TRBV18
CASSQSTDTEAFF
TGTGCCAGCTCCCAATCGACAGACACTGAAGCTTTCTTT
>NA|TRBJ1-2|TRBD1|13|TRBV30
CAWSVGQGRGYTF
TGTGCCTGGAGTGTGGGACAGGGGCGAGGCTACACCTTC
>NA|TRBJ1-2|TRBD1|16|TRBV7-8
CASSVSPGDRGYGYTF
TGTGCCAGCAGCGTAAGCCCAGGGGACAGGGGTTATGGCTACACCTTC
>NA|TRBJ2-1|TRBD2|15|TRBV7-3
CASSGGTSGGNEQFF
TGTGCCAGCAGCGGCGGGACTAGCGGGGGCAATGAGCAGTTCTTC
>few|TRBJ2-3|TRBD2|15|TRBV7-9
CARGALAGDGDTQYF
TGTGCCAGGGGGGCACTAGCGGGAGACGGAGATACGCAGTATTTT
>NA|TRBJ1-3|NA|14|TRBV30
CAWSTRGSGNTIYF
TGTGCCTGGAGCACCAGGGGATCTGGAAACACCATATATTTT
>NA|TRBJ2-7|TRBD2|16|TRBV7-2
CASSLGLGGVSYEQYF
TGTGCCAGCAGCTTAGGGCTTGGGGGGGTCTCCTACGAGCAGTACTTC
>NA|TRBJ2-7|TRBD1|14|TRBV2
CASNPGQGNYEQYF
TGTGCCAGCAATCCGGGACAGGGGAACTACGAGCAGTACTTC
>NA|TRBJ1-1|NA|15|TRBV5-4
CASSSGRTANTEAFF
TGTGCCAGCAGCTCGGGTCGGACAGCGAACACTGAAGCTTTCTTT
>NA|TRBJ1-1|TRBD1|15|TRBV5-1
CASSLETGENTEAFF
TGCGCCAGCAGCTTGGAGACAGGGGAGAACACTGAAGCTTTCTTT
>NA|TRBJ1-4|NA|16|TRBV6-2/TRBV6-3
CASSYTAGSTNEKLFF
TGTGCCAGCAGTTACACCGCCGGGTCGACTAATGAAAAACTGTTTTTT
>once|TRBJ1-1|NA|14|TRBV12-5
CASGFGTGNTEAFF
TGTGCTAGTGGTTTCGGGACTGGGAACACTGAAGCTTTCTTT
>NA|TRBJ1-4|NA|13|TRBV10-3
CAIKGPEDEKLFF
TGTGCCATCAAGGGCCCGGAGGATGAAAAACTGTTTTTT
>NA|TRBJ2-4|NA|16|TRBV7-8
CASSLIWTQAKNIQYF
TGTGCCAGCAGCCTCATCTGGACACAGGCCAAAAACATTCAGTACTTC
>NA|TRBJ1-3|NA|16|TRBV3-1/TRBV3-2
CASSPWTPSSGNTIYF
TGTGCCAGCAGCCCCTGGACACCCTCCTCTGGAAACACCATATATTTT
>NA|TRBJ2-3|TRBD2|19|TRBV24-1
CATSDLTGTSGLVQDTQYF
TGTGCCACCAGTGATTTAACCGGGACTAGCGGCTTAGTCCAAGATACGCAGTATTTT
>many|TRBJ2-3|TRBD2|14|TRBV9
CASSVGTSADTQYF
TGTGCCAGCAGCGTCGGGACTAGCGCAGATACGCAGTATTTT
>few|TRBJ2-5|TRBD2|18|TRBV10-3
CAISAGTSGRGDQETQYF
TGTGCCATCAGTGCGGGGACTAGCGGGAGGGGGGACCAAGAGACCCAGTACTTC
>few|TRBJ1-1|TRBD1|15|TRBV28
CASSLPTGEWAEAFF
TGTGCCAGCAGTTTACCCACAGGGGAATGGGCTGAAGCTTTCTTT
>NA|TRBJ1-6|NA|16|TRBV4-3
CASSQESRGGNSPLHF
TGCGCCAGCAGCCAAGAGAGCAGGGGTGGGAATTCACCCCTCCACTTT
>NA|TRBJ2-1|TRBD2|16|TRBV15
CATSRAVVAGVNEQFF
TGTGCCACCAGCAGAGCAGTGGTAGCGGGAGTCAATGAGCAGTTCTTC
>NA|TRBJ1-6|NA|13|TRBV6-5
CASSYRGGSPLHF
TGTGCCAGCAGTTACAGGGGTGGTTCACCCCTCCACTTT
>NA|TRBJ1-2|NA|15|TRBV28
CASRDPQGSGYGYTF
TGTGCCAGCAGAGATCCCCAGGGATCCGGCTATGGCTACACCTTC
>NA|TRBJ2-1|TRBD2|14|TRBV29-1
CSVEGLAGGVEQFF
TGCAGCGTTGAAGGGCTAGCGGGAGGAGTTGAGCAGTTCTTC
>NA|TRBJ2-3|NA|15|TRBV11-2
CASSLSAGYTDTQYF
TGTGCCAGCAGCTTGAGCGCTGGATACACAGATACGCAGTATTTT
>NA|TRBJ2-3|TRBD2|14|TRBV24-1
CATSALAGGDTQYF
TGTGCCACCAGTGCCCTAGCGGGGGGAGATACGCAGTATTTT